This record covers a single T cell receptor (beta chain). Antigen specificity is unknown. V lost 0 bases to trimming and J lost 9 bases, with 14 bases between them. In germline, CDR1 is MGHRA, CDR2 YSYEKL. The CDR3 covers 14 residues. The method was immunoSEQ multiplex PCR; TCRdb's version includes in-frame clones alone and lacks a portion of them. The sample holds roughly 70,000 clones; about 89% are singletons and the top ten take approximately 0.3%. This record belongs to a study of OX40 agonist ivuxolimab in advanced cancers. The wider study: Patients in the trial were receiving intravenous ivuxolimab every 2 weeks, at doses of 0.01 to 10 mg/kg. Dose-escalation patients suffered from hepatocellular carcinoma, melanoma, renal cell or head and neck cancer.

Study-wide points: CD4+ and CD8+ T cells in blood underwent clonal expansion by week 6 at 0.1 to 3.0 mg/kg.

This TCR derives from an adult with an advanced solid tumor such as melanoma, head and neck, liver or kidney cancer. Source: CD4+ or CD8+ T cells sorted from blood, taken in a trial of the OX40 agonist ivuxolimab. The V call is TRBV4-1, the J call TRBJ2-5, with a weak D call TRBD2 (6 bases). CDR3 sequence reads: CASSQEAPSGAQYF. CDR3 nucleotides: TGCGCCAGCAGCCAAGAGGCCCCCTCGGGGGCCCAGTACTTC.